This T cell receptor beta chain was recorded in a study of T cell repertoires in cytomegalovirus infection. Study-level information: Indications came from public TCR beta signatures; they pointed to CMV infection and to a matching HLA type.

Per the germline V gene, CDR1 is MDHEN and CDR2 is SYDVKM. V trimming: 6 bases; J trimming: 2 bases; junction bases outside the gene matches: 3. The CDR3 has 15 amino acids. This clonotype was detected only a few times. MiXCR, applied by TCRdb to the reads, yields one record per CDR3 protein. The sample carries about 230,000 distinct CDR3 sequences, approximately 22% recorded once. This TCR was recovered from a human donor in good health (CMV status not recorded). Some clones in this sample may be carry-over from other donors' samples. The V and J genes are TRBV28 and TRBJ2-5, with 13 bases matching TRBD2. Sequencing used CD8+ T cells from PBMCs. CDR3 sequence (DNA): TGTGCCAGCAGAACGACTAGCGGGGGGCAAGAGACCCAGTACTTC. Protein product: CASRTTSGGQETQYF.